This T cell receptor beta chain was recorded in a study of cytomegalovirus exposure and HLA in healthy donors. V was trimmed by 5 bases and J by 0 bases, leaving 10 bases between them. The CDR3 totals 14 residues. CDR1 LNHDA and CDR2 SQIVND come from the germline V gene (reference sequence). The donors comprised healthy bone marrow donors. The PCR was carried out with 60 Vbeta primers and 13 Jbeta primers. Using immunoSEQ multiplex PCR, the repertoire was profiled, and TCRdb retains in-frame clones only, with some absent. The repertoire holds roughly 200,000 clones, with over 80% as singletons. This TCR came from a man aged 50 to 60 in good health and CMV-seronegative. Sequencing input: PBMCs. The chain joins TRBV19 to TRBJ1-2; D ambiguous. This CDR3 reads CASSLTGTNYGYTF. Here the CDR3 DNA reads TGTGCCAGTAGTCTTACCGGGACTAACTATGGCTACACCTTC.